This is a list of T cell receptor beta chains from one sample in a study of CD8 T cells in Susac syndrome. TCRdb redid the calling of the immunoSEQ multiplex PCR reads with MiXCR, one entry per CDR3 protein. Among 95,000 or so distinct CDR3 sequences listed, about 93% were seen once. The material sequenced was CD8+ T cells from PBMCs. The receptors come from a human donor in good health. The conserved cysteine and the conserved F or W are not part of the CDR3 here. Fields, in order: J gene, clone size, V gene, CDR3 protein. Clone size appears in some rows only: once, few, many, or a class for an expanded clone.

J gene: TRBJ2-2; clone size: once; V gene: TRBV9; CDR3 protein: ASSVGTGQGTGELF
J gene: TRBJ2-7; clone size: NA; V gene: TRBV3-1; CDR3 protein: ASSSYSTGNFSYEQY
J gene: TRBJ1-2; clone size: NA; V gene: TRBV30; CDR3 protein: AWETRGSGYT
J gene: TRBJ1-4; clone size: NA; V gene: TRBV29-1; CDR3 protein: SVESGGGNEKLF
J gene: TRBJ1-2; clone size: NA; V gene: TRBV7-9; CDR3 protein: ASRTGGRDYGYT
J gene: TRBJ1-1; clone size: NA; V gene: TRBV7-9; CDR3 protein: ASSYTGSDTEAF
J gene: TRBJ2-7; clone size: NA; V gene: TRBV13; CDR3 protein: ASSYTSGDSYEQY
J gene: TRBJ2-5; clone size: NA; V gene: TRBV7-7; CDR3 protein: ASSLSASTLETQY
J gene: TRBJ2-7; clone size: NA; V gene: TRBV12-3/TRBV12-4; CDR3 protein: ASSLGTGPSYEQY
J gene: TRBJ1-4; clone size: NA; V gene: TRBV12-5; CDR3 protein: ASGSTDLNEKLF
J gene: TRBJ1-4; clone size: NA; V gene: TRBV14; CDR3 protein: ASSQEAAGLWEKLF
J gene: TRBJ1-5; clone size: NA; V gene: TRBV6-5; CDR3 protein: ASSPSHSGNQPQH
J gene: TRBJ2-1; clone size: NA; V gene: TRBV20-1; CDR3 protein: SAPRLAGLEQF
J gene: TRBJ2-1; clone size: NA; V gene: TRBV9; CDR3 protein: ASSVAFNEQF
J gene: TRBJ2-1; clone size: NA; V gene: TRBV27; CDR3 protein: ASRPGQGYNEQF
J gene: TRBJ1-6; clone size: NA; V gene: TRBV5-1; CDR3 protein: ASSFSGRSTNSPLH
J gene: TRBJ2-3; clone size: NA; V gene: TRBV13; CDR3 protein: ASSLRPKSDTQY
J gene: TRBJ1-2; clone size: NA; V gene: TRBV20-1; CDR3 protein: SARVPLGGYT
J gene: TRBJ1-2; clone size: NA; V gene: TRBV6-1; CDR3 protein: ASGPGQGHYGYT
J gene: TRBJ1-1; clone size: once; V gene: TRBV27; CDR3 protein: ASLKDRGQEAF
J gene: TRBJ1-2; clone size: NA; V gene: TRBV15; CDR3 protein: ATSRDWVRMYGYT
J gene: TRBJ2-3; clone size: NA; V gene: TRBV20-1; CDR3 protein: SGLYLSGGPGTQY
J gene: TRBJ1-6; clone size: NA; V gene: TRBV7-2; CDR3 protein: ASSLQTGGLSLH
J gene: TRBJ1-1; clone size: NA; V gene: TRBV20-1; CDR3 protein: SADIYQGQRNTEAF
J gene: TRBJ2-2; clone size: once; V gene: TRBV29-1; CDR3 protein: SVEPHTGELF